What follows are 28 T cell receptor beta chains derived from one specimen sequenced in a study of blood T cell repertoires in COVID-19. TCRdb's table, derived via immunoSEQ multiplex PCR, lists solely in-frame clones and lacks some. Of about 360,000 clones listed, roughly 90% were seen once; the top ten hold around 2.1%. The sample was PBMCs or T cells enriched from blood (not recorded which). The receptors were sampled from a woman aged 40 to 50 with acute COVID-19.

The chain couples TRBV7-9 to TRBJ2-1; TRBD2 matches at 11 bases. The trim removed 6 bases at V and 1 base at J, leaving 8 bases unmatched. This CDR3 region has 17 residues. CDR1 SEHNR and CDR2 FQNEAQ come from the germline V gene (reference sequence). CDR3 amino acids: CASRSGLAGSSYNEQFF. CDR3 bases: TGTGCCAGCAGGTCTGGACTAGCGGGCTCATCCTACAATGAGCAGTTCTTC.

V is TRBV6-5 and J is TRBJ2-1, with TRBD1 matching 10 bases. The CDR3 contains 14 residues. The J segment lost 2 bases and the V segment lost 6 bases, leaving 1 base of the junction unmatched. The germline CDR1 and CDR2 sequences are MNHEY and SVGAGI. The chain's CDR3 is CASRDRGPYNEQFF. CDR3 DNA: TGTGCCAGCAGAGACAGGGGGCCCTACAATGAGCAGTTCTTC.

This clone showed up just a few times. The rearrangement joins TRBV11-2 to TRBJ2-2; 9 bases fit TRBD2. The CDR3 consists of 16 residues. J was trimmed by 6 bases and V by 5 bases; bases with no gene match: 10. Germline V gene data show CDR1 as SGHAT and CDR2 as FQNNGV. CDR3 DNA: TGTGCCAGCAGCCCCCTCGCGGGGGGGATTGCCGGGGAGCTGTTTTTT. Protein sequence: CASSPLAGGIAGELFF.

This rearrangement joins TRBV5-8 to TRBJ2-1, with a weak D call TRBD2 (5 bases). V lost 4 bases to trimming and J lost 10 bases, with 12 bases between them. This CDR3 comprises 12 residues. Germline V gene lookup returns CDR1 SGHTS and CDR2 YDEGEE. The CDR3 protein is CASSLRAWEQFF. CDR3 nucleotide sequence: TGTGCCAGCAGCCTGCGGGCGTGGGAGCAGTTCTTC.

The chain recombines TRBV18 with TRBJ2-1; TRBD1 matches 7 bases. This CDR3 region has 16 residues. J lost 2 bases, V lost 1 base, and 5 bases had no gene match. Germline lookup yields CDR1 KGHSH and CDR2 LQKENI. CDR3 in DNA: TGTGCCAGCTCACCACTACAGGGGCGCACCTACAATGAGCAGTTCTTC. Its translation is CASSPLQGRTYNEQFF. Looking up the rest from reference TRBV18 and TRBJ2-1 gives the full variable domain: NAGVMQNPRHLVRRRGQEARLRCSPMKGHSHVYWYRQLPEEGLKFMVYLQKENIIDESGMPKERFSAEFPKEGPSILRIQQVVRGDSAAYFCASSPLQGRTYNEQFFGPGTRLTVL.

The chain employs TRBV10-3 and TRBJ2-3; D is uncertain. CDR3 length: 14 residues. Germline CDR1 is ENHRY and CDR2 is SYGVKD. V gave up 2 bases and J gave up 5 bases, with 11 bases separating them. The CDR3, as DNA: TGTGCCATCAGTGAGGGCAGGCCGATAGATACGCAGTATTTT. This translates into CAISEGRPIDTQYF.

The table lists this clone with a count of one. This chain connects TRBV18 to TRBJ2-7; 8 bases match TRBD1. Looked up from germline, CDR1 is KGHSH and CDR2 is LQKENI. The CDR3 has 14 amino acids. The trim removed 8 bases at V and 3 bases at J, leaving 9 bases unmatched. CDR3 coding DNA: TGTGCCAGCAGAAGCCGGACAGGGATCTACGAGCAGTACTTC. Translation: CASRSRTGIYEQYF.

In nucleotides, the CDR3 is TGTGCCAGCAGCGGGGAGGGGACGTGGCAGCCCCAGCATTTT. Amino acid sequence: CASSGEGTWQPQHF. This chain uses TRBV9 with TRBJ1-5; D might be TRBD1 (5 bases). This CDR3 comprises 14 residues. Germline CDR1 SGDLS, CDR2 YYNGEE. Between the trimmed V and J ends, which lost 3 bases and 7 bases, there was a span of 14 bases.

V usage is TRBV7-2 and J usage is TRBJ2-1; the D gene is possibly TRBD1 (6 bases). The CDR3 runs to 14 residues. V dropped 4 bases and J dropped 3 bases, with 10 bases sitting between them. The germline gives CDR1 SGHTA, CDR2 FQGNSA. In DNA form, the CDR3 reads TGTGCCAGCAGCTCTGGGACAAACTACAATGAGCAGTTCTTC. The encoded protein is CASSSGTNYNEQFF.

The rearrangement links TRBV12-3 or TRBV12-4 to TRBJ1-1, with 7 bases lining up with TRBD1. The V gene end was trimmed by 7 bases and the J gene end by 5 bases; junction bases not matched to a gene: 4. The CDR3 loop spans 12 amino acids. Here the CDR3 reads CASTVQGTEAFF. DNA for the CDR3: TGTGCCAGCACCGTACAGGGGACTGAAGCTTTCTTT.

The chain joins TRBV2 to TRBJ1-1; TRBD1 agrees at 11 bases. Per germline, CDR1 SNHLY and CDR2 FYNNEI. The CDR3 spans 15 residues. The junction had 5 bases not matched to a gene; V was cut back by 7 bases and J by 1 base. The CDR3: CASMDRGLRNTEAFF. For the CDR3, the DNA is TGTGCCAGCATGGACAGGGGGCTAAGGAACACTGAAGCTTTCTTT. The full variable domain, its missing parts supplied by reference TRBV2 and TRBJ1-1, is EPEVTQTPSHQVTQMGQEVILRCVPISNHLYFYWYRQILGQKVEFLVSFYNNEISEKSEIFDDQFSVERPDGSNFTLKIRSTKLEDSAMYFCASMDRGLRNTEAFFGQGTRLTVV.

The CDR3 coding sequence is TGTGCCAGCAGCTTTACAGGACAAGAGACCCAGTACTTC. As protein: CASSFTGQETQYF. The chain recombines TRBV5-4 with TRBJ2-5; D may be TRBD1 (5 bases). V was cut by 2 bases and J by 2 bases, with 7 bases left in between. The CDR3 runs to 13 residues. Germline V gives CDR1 SGHNT, CDR2 YYREEE (reference sequence).

The chain combines TRBV30 with TRBJ1-1, with D uncertain. Germline V gene lookup returns CDR1 GTSNPN and CDR2 SVGIG (reference sequence). The CDR3 spans 14 residues. V was trimmed by 0 bases and J by 2 bases, leaving 10 bases between them. CDR3 bases: TGTGCCTGGAGTGTATACGGGAGAAACACTGAAGCTTTCTTT. This sequence encodes CAWSVYGRNTEAFF. The full variable domain, rest sourced from reference TRBV30 and TRBJ1-1, is SQTIHQWPATLVQPVGSPLSLECTVEGTSNPNLYWYRQAAGRGLQLLFYSVGIGQISSEVPQNLSASRPQDRQFILSSKKLLLSDSGFYLCAWSVYGRNTEAFFGQGTRLTVV.

This clone was seen only a few times. The chain uses TRBV20-1 and TRBJ1-1; 7 bases are a match to TRBD1. The CDR3 consists of 11 residues. Trimming at V came to 4 bases and at J to 9 bases, leaving 5 bases not matched to a gene. Germline V gene lookup returns CDR1 DFQATT and CDR2 SNEGSKA (reference sequence). CDR3: CSAIRQGKAFF. DNA of the CDR3: TGCAGTGCTATCCGACAGGGAAAAGCTTTCTTT.

The CDR3: CASSLGDRVPGELFF. The CDR3 DNA is TGCGCCAGCAGCTTAGGGGACAGGGTTCCCGGGGAGCTGTTTTTT. This sequence joins TRBV5-1 and TRBJ2-2, with 9 bases lining up with TRBD1. The V segment lost 2 bases and the J segment 6 bases; nucleotides outside the gene matches: 5. The germline V gene has CDR1 SGHRS and CDR2 YFSETQ. The CDR3 contains 15 residues.

The V and J genes are TRBV7-9 and TRBJ2-7; 10 positions match TRBD2. V shed 8 bases and J 6 bases; nucleotides not matched to a gene: 13. Germline-derived CDR1 and CDR2 are SEHNR and FQNEAQ (reference sequence). The CDR3 length is 15 residues. CDR3: CASRASGGDSGEQYF. The CDR3 DNA follows: TGTGCCAGCCGGGCTAGCGGGGGTGATTCCGGCGAGCAGTACTTC. The entire variable domain, with the rest obtained from reference TRBV7-9 and TRBJ2-7, is as follows: DTGVSQNPRHKITKRGQNVTFRCDPISEHNRLYWYRQTLGQGPEFLTYFQNEAQLEKSRLLSDRFSAERPKGSFSTLEIQRTEQGDSAMYLCASRASGGDSGEQYFGPGTRLTVT.

The V call is TRBV4-1, the J call TRBJ1-4, with D possibly TRBD1 on 5 matching bases. Between the trimmed V and J ends, which lost 6 bases and 4 bases, there was a span of 21 bases. Per the germline V gene, CDR1 is MGHRA and CDR2 is YSYEKL. CDR3 length equals 17 residues. CDR3 DNA: TGCGCCAGCAGGCGTACAGGACGGATCTCAAGTAATGAAAAACTGTTTTTT. The encoded protein is CASRRTGRISSNEKLFF.

The J gene is TRBJ1-6, the V gene TRBV5-4, with TRBD1 matching 10 bases. Germline V gene lookup returns CDR1 SGHNT and CDR2 YYREEE (reference sequence). The CDR3 has 14 residues. After removal of 4 bases from V and 7 bases from J, the junction contained 2 bases not matched to a gene. The chain's CDR3 is CASSMGQGNSPLHF. In nucleotides, the CDR3 is TGTGCCAGCAGCATGGGACAGGGGAATTCACCCCTCCACTTT.

This clone appeared a single time. The CDR3 DNA is TGTGCCAGCAGCACCACACCCAGGGGTTGGGGCGAGCAGTACTTC. This translates into CASSTTPRGWGEQYF. The V and J genes are TRBV7-9 and TRBJ2-7; a possible D gene is TRBD1 (6 bases). There are 15 residues in the CDR3. Germline V gene data show CDR1 as SEHNR and CDR2 as FQNEAQ (reference sequence). V dropped 5 bases and J dropped 6 bases, with 20 bases sitting between them.

J is TRBJ1-1 and V is TRBV12-5; 8 nucleotides align to TRBD1. Looked up from germline, CDR1 is LGHNT and CDR2 is FRNRAP. The CDR3 is made up of 18 amino acids. Losses at the gene ends were 0 bases for V and 0 bases for J; bases not matched to a gene: 9. The chain's CDR3 is CASGLVLGQGAMNTEAFF. In DNA, the CDR3 is TGTGCTAGTGGTTTGGTACTCGGGCAGGGGGCAATGAACACTGAAGCTTTCTTT.

About this clone itself: Other DNA sequences within the sample encode an identical CDR3. For the CDR3, the DNA is TGTGCCAGCAGCCCCACTAGCGGGGGGTTCTACGAGCAGTACTTC. Protein product: CASSPTSGGFYEQYF. The chain uses TRBV5-4 and TRBJ2-7; TRBD2 agrees at 12 bases. Germline V gene lookup returns CDR1 SGHNT and CDR2 YYREEE (reference sequence). CDR3 length: 15 amino acids. Trimming cost V 4 bases and J 3 bases; bases outside gene matches: 5.

This chain links TRBV19 with TRBJ1-6, with 11 bases matching TRBD1. The CDR3 is made up of 14 amino acids. Germline CDR1 LNHDA, CDR2 SQIVND (reference sequence). V lost 3 bases to trimming and J lost 12 bases; unmatched junction nucleotides: 4. This chain's CDR3 is CASSIWTGGLPLHF. CDR3 bases: TGTGCCAGTAGTATCTGGACAGGGGGCTTACCCCTCCACTTT.

The V call is TRBV7-9, the J call TRBJ2-7, with 13 bases identical to TRBD2. J was trimmed by 6 bases and V by 5 bases; bases with no gene match: 7. Germline V gives CDR1 SEHNR, CDR2 FQNEAQ (reference sequence). The CDR3 contains 15 residues. CDR3 coding DNA: TGTGCCAGCAGCATTGGACTAGCGGGGGCCCTCGAGCAGTACTTC. Translation gives CASSIGLAGALEQYF.

V and J are TRBV4-1 and TRBJ2-3; D unresolved. Trimming removed 3 bases from V and 1 base from J, with 8 bases in between. Germline V CDR1 and CDR2: MGHRA, YSYEKL. The CDR3 runs 14 residues. The CDR3 loop reads CASSQSDRTDTQYF. CDR3 nucleotide sequence: TGCGCCAGCAGCCAGAGCGACCGCACAGATACGCAGTATTTT.

V and J are TRBV27 and TRBJ2-5; weak D call: TRBD2 (5 bases). The CDR3 spans 14 residues. Trimming removed 5 bases from V and 5 bases from J, with 15 bases in between. CDR1 is MNHEY and CDR2 is SMNVEV in the germline V gene (reference sequence). For the CDR3, the DNA is TGTGCCAGCAGTCCCGGACTTGATGGGGAGACCCAGTACTTC. Protein: CASSPGLDGETQYF.

Note on this clone: The sample holds other DNA sequences that translate to the same CDR3. V is TRBV5-1 and J is TRBJ2-1; TRBD2 matches at 11 bases. V lost 0 bases, J lost 7 bases, and 3 bases stayed unmatched. The germline V gene encodes CDR1 SGHRS and CDR2 YFSETQ. This CDR3 spans 15 amino acids. The CDR3 DNA follows: TGCGCCAGCAGCTTGGGACTAGCGGGGATAAATGAGCAGTTCTTC. Protein product: CASSLGLAGINEQFF.

This clone was recorded many times. V usage is TRBV4-1 and J usage is TRBJ1-2, with a possible D match to TRBD1 (5 bases). The CDR3 consists of 15 residues. Trimming left V 4 bases short and J 6 bases short, with 18 bases between. CDR1 is MGHRA, CDR2 YSYEKL, per germline. DNA of the CDR3: TGCGCCAGCAGCCCAGTGGGGGGGACCGATAATGGCTACACCTTC. It yields the protein CASSPVGGTDNGYTF.

This clone occurred a few times. At the DNA level, this CDR3 is encoded by other sequences in the same sample as well. This sequence joins TRBV19 and TRBJ1-2; 8 bases are shared with TRBD1. This CDR3 contains 15 residues. CDR1 and CDR2 (germline): LNHDA, SQIVND (reference sequence). With V trimmed by 0 bases and J by 4 bases, 4 bases remained unmatched. The CDR3 protein is CASSIERQGPYGYTF. The CDR3 DNA reads TGTGCCAGTAGTATAGAACGACAGGGGCCCTATGGCTACACCTTC.